The entry that follows covers one T cell receptor beta chain sequence. Its antigen is unidentified. The authors sorted CD4+ and CD8+ T cells from PBMCs. This sample is part of a study of CD8+ T cells in alopecia areata. Study details: Tofacitinib administration persisted for 6 to 18 months, succeeded by 6 months off drug. General study points: Across lesional scalp, and particularly alopecia totalis/universalis, clonality surpassed that of normal scalp.

RNA extraction was followed by reverse transcription into cDNA, which acted as the sequencing template. TCRdb's table, derived via immunoSEQ multiplex PCR, lists solely in-frame clones and lacks some. The data contain about 160,000 clones, 87% of them singletons. The V segment lost 4 bases and the J segment 6 bases; nucleotides outside the gene matches: 9. This CDR3 contains 14 residues. The germline V gene has CDR1 MNHEY and CDR2 SMNVEV (reference sequence). This TCR came from a human donor with alopecia areata. The sample in question was CD8+ T cells sorted from blood, obtained at week 0. The V gene is TRBV27, the J gene TRBJ2-7; the match to TRBD2 covers 7 bases. The CDR3 loop is CASSCQQRDCEQYF. The CDR3 coding sequence is TGTGCCAGCAGTTGCCAGCAGCGGGACTGCGAGCAGTACTTC.